These 25 T cell receptor beta chains were sequenced from one sample in a study of T cells in Graves' hyperthyroidism and ophthalmopathy. It was RNA transcripts that yielded the amplified TCR beta CDR3 regions. Carried out on the TCR CDR3, a first-round RT-PCR used the HTBI primer set. TCRdb redid the calling of the multiplex PCR reads with MiXCR, one entry per CDR3 protein. The data hold roughly 420,000 distinct CDR3 sequences, with about 13% observed a single time. Source material: blood. The receptors come from a woman in her late teens or twenties with Graves' hyperthyroidism.

Points on this clonotype: One end of the junction does not line up with germline, which may come from a read error. The chain couples TRBV7-2 to TRBJ2-5; 8 bases are shared with TRBD1. The germline gives CDR1 SGHTA, CDR2 FQGNSA. The CDR3 runs 14 residues. This CDR3 reads CASSLGGWGDRLHF. The CDR3 nucleotides read TGTGCCAGCAGCTTAGGGGGATGGGGGGACAGGCTACACTTC.

This clonotype was detected many times. The chain links TRBV12-3 or TRBV12-4 to TRBJ2-7, with a tentative D call TRBD1 (6 bases). The CDR3 consists of 15 residues. V dropped 8 bases and J dropped 0 bases, with 17 bases sitting between them. CDR3 protein: CASATTDSLSYEQYF. The CDR3 DNA follows: TGTGCCAGCGCCACTACGGACAGCCTCTCCTACGAGCAGTACTTC.

This clonotype has a handful of counts. V is TRBV7-9 and J is TRBJ1-2; D is ambiguous. There are 15 residues in the CDR3. V was pared by 2 bases and J by 5 bases, with 15 bases between. Germline CDR1 is SEHNR and CDR2 is FQNEAQ (reference sequence). Here the CDR3 DNA reads TGTGCCAGCAGCTTAAGGGAGACGAAGGGATATGGCTACACCTTC. Its translation is CASSLRETKGYGYTF.

The rearrangement uses TRBV30 and TRBJ1-4; no reliable D call. Between the trimmed V and J ends, which lost 3 bases and 6 bases, there was a span of 11 bases. CDR1 GTSNPN and CDR2 SVGIG come from the germline V gene (reference sequence). The length of the CDR3 is 13 residues. The CDR3 DNA reads TGTGCCTGGAGACCCATAGCCCATGAAAAACTGTTTTTT. It codes for CAWRPIAHEKLFF.

For this clonotype: At one end, the junction sequence differs from germline, possibly due to a read error. The J gene is TRBJ1-2, the V gene TRBV18, with no clear D. Germline V gene sequence: CDR1 KGHSH, CDR2 LQKENI. CDR3 length: 13 amino acids. The CDR3 spells CTSSPPQNYGYTF. The CDR3, as DNA: TGTACCAGCTCACCACCACAGAACTATGGCTACACCTTC.

The V call is TRBV7-2, the J call TRBJ2-7, with D unresolved. V lost 5 bases to trimming and J lost 0 bases, with 14 bases between them. CDR3 length equals 15 residues. Germline CDR1 reads SGHTA; CDR2 reads FQGNSA. DNA for the CDR3: TGTGCCAGCAGCCAAGAGAACGACGGCTCCTACGAGCAGTACTTC. Protein sequence: CASSQENDGSYEQYF.

V gene TRBV28 combines with J gene TRBJ2-7, with D unresolved. V lost 3 bases and J 4 bases, leaving 16 bases between the germline ends. This CDR3 is 15 amino acids long. Germline CDR1 and CDR2: MDHEN and SYDVKM. In DNA, the CDR3 is TGTGCCAGCAGTTTCGATCAAAATTTGAGGTACGAGCAGTACTTC. Protein product: CASSFDQNLRYEQYF.

The gene calls are TRBV15 and TRBJ1-4; TRBD1 agrees at 8 bases. The V gene's germline CDR1 is LNHNV and CDR2 YYDKDF (reference sequence). The CDR3 totals 16 residues. The junction had 11 bases not matched to a gene; V was cut back by 0 bases and J by 11 bases. In DNA form, the CDR3 reads TGTGCCACCAGCAGAGATCCCCAGGGGGCGGGCGGTAAACTGTTTTTT. It is translated as CATSRDPQGAGGKLFF.

About this clonotype: A much larger clone sits a single nucleotide away, making a read error possible. The J gene is TRBJ1-2, the V gene TRBV30; no clear D. Trimming cost V 7 bases and J 5 bases, with 17 bases left between them. The CDR3 sequence is 13 residues long. Germline CDR1 reads GTSNPN; CDR2 reads SVGIG (reference sequence). The CDR3 DNA follows: TGTGCCTCGCCCACCGACCCCTCTTATGGCTACACCTTC. Translation gives CASPTDPSYGYTF.

The V and J genes are TRBV28 and TRBJ1-6; no clear D gene. CDR1 and CDR2 from the germline V gene are MDHEN and SYDVKM. V lost 6 bases to trimming and J lost 8 bases, with 17 bases between them. The CDR3 extends over 15 amino acids. CDR3 in amino acids: CASSPSSGEHSPLHF. The CDR3 region has the DNA TGTGCCAGCAGCCCATCGTCAGGCGAGCATTCACCCCTCCACTTT.

This clonotype was recorded at least ten times. The rearrangement joins TRBV27 to TRBJ2-3, with D uncertain. CDR3 length: 13 residues. The V gene's germline CDR1 is MNHEY and CDR2 SMNVEV (reference sequence). Trimming cost V 2 bases and J 0 bases, with 3 bases left between them. In DNA, the CDR3 is TGTGCCAGCAGTTTAGCCAGCACAGATACGCAGTATTTT. Translated: CASSLASTDTQYF.

There are many counts of this clonotype. The chain links TRBV20-1 to TRBJ1-2; D call uncertain. The CDR3 sequence is 14 residues long. In germline, CDR1 is DFQATT, CDR2 SNEGSKA (reference sequence). Trimming shortened V by 3 bases and J by 7 bases, and 18 bases separated the two germline ends. The CDR3 sequence: CSASRRRLNLGYTF. Here the CDR3 DNA reads TGCAGTGCTAGTAGGAGGCGCCTGAACCTTGGCTACACCTTC.

This clonotype was recorded at least ten times. The germline gene is not matched at one end of the junction; a read error may be the cause. This rearrangement joins TRBV7-7 to TRBJ2-3; D is undetermined. There are 14 residues in the CDR3. Germline CDR1 is SSHAT and CDR2 is FNYEAQ (reference sequence). The DNA of the CDR3 is TGTGCTAGCAGCTTAGACGGCAGCACAGATACGCAGTATTTT. Its translation: CASSLDGSTDTQYF.

As to this clonotype: A much larger clone lies one base from this, so it may be a read error. The V gene is TRBV2, the J gene TRBJ2-7, with no clear D. The end of the DNA fits TRBJ2-1 better, so the J call may be wrong. Germline V gene data show CDR1 as SNHLY and CDR2 as FYNNEI. The CDR3 consists of 13 residues. Here the CDR3 DNA reads TGTGCCAGCAGTGTCGACGGAGCCTACGAGCAGTTCTTC. Its protein is CASSVDGAYEQFF.

This clonotype occurred a few times. The rearrangement links TRBV29-1 to TRBJ2-2, with D tentatively TRBD1 (5 bases). Trimming took off 7 bases at V and 5 bases at J, with 20 bases between the two ends. The germline CDR1 and CDR2 sequences are SQVTM and ANQGSEA. The CDR3 consists of 15 residues. The DNA for the CDR3 is TGCAGCGGCTATAGGCCAGGGCGAGGTACCGGGGAGCTGTTTTTT. Its translation: CSGYRPGRGTGELFF.

This clonotype has a handful of counts. This rearrangement joins TRBV19 to TRBJ1-1; 7 nucleotides match TRBD1. The CDR3 is made up of 14 amino acids. V lost 5 bases to trimming and J lost 6 bases; unmatched junction nucleotides: 9. Germline V gene sequence: CDR1 LNHDA, CDR2 SQIVND (reference sequence). CDR3 amino acids: CASSPRQGEAEAFF. In DNA, the CDR3 is TGTGCCAGTAGTCCCCGACAGGGAGAGGCTGAAGCTTTCTTT. The full variable domain, its missing parts supplied by reference TRBV19 and TRBJ1-1, is DGGITQSPKYLFRKEGQNVTLSCEQNLNHDAMYWYRQDPGQGLRLIYYSQIVNDFQKGDIAEGYSVSREKKESFPLTVTSAQKNPTAFYLCASSPRQGEAEAFFGQGTRLTVV.

This clonotype was counted ten times or more. The rearrangement links TRBV29-1 to TRBJ1-2, with 11 bases identical to TRBD1. This CDR3 is built from 13 residues. The ends lost 4 bases at V and 9 bases at J; junction bases unmatched: 7. The V gene's germline CDR1 is SQVTM and CDR2 ANQGSEA. DNA of the CDR3: TGCAGCGTTGTCCGGGACAGGGGGATTAGCTACACCTTC. Translating gives CSVVRDRGISYTF.

J is TRBJ1-2 and V is TRBV27; D is unclear. The germline gives CDR1 MNHEY, CDR2 SMNVEV (reference sequence). The CDR3 is 15 residues long. Trimming removed 3 bases at V and 7 bases at J, with 18 bases between. This CDR3 is CASSFTGPRALGYTF. CDR3 nucleotides: TGTGCCAGCAGTTTTACCGGGCCGCGGGCTCTTGGCTACACCTTC.

The gene calls are TRBV20-1 and TRBJ2-7; TRBD1 agrees at 9 bases. Germline-derived CDR1 and CDR2 are DFQATT and SNEGSKA (reference sequence). Trimming cost V 3 bases and J 12 bases; bases outside gene matches: 12. This CDR3 comprises 13 residues. CDR3 sequence (DNA): TGCAGTGCTAGGGATGCCCCCGGGACAGGGCTGTACTTC. This encodes CSARDAPGTGLYF.

The rearrangement joins TRBV19 to TRBJ1-2, with D unresolved. CDR1 is LNHDA, CDR2 SQIVND, per germline (reference sequence). V lost 9 bases and J 5 bases, leaving 16 bases between the germline ends. The CDR3 runs to 13 residues. CDR3 nucleotides: TGTGCCAGCTCGACGTCCGCACGATATGGCTACACCTTC. It encodes CASSTSARYGYTF. The entire variable domain, with the rest obtained from reference TRBV19 and TRBJ1-2, is as follows: DGGITQSPKYLFRKEGQNVTLSCEQNLNHDAMYWYRQDPGQGLRLIYYSQIVNDFQKGDIAEGYSVSREKKESFPLTVTSAQKNPTAFYLCASSTSARYGYTFGSGTRLTVV.

This clonotype was found a few times. The J gene is TRBJ1-2, the V gene TRBV12-3 or TRBV12-4, with D perhaps matching TRBD1 (6 bases). V lost 10 bases, J lost 4 bases, and 16 bases lay in between. The CDR3 loop spans 13 amino acids. DNA for the CDR3: TGTGCCAACGCCCGGGGGGGCGGCTATGGCTACACCTTC. It is translated as CANARGGGYGYTF.

The chain employs TRBV24-1 and TRBJ2-3; 13 nucleotides align to TRBD2. Looked up from germline, CDR1 is KGHDR and CDR2 is SFDVKD. The V gene end was trimmed by 7 bases and the J gene end by 6 bases; junction bases not matched to a gene: 9. This CDR3 is 16 amino acids long. The CDR3 nucleotides read TGTGCCACCAGCCCGGGACTAGCGGGACCATCGGATACGCAGTATTTT. It yields the protein CATSPGLAGPSDTQYF.

This clonotype has only a few counts. V is TRBV28 and J is TRBJ2-7, with 8 bases that match TRBD2. The CDR3 runs 13 residues. V trimming: 3 bases; J trimming: 4 bases; junction bases outside the gene matches: 2. The germline gives CDR1 MDHEN, CDR2 SYDVKM. This CDR3 reads CASSFGRDYEQYF. CDR3 bases: TGTGCCAGCAGTTTCGGGAGGGATTACGAGCAGTACTTC.

The CDR3 spells CASSQDSSTNEKLFF. DNA for the CDR3: TGTGCCAGCAGCCAAGACAGCTCAACTAATGAAAAACTGTTTTTT. The V call is TRBV4-2, the J call TRBJ1-4; D remains ambiguous. The germline gives CDR1 LGHNA, CDR2 YNFKEQ. V was trimmed by 0 bases and J by 0 bases, leaving 5 bases between them. The CDR3 totals 15 residues.

This clonotype was counted at least ten times. The gene calls are TRBV5-1 and TRBJ2-3; TRBD2 matches 12 bases. V lost 6 bases and J lost 3; bases outside the gene matches: 14. Germline V CDR1 and CDR2: SGHRS, YFSETQ. This CDR3 region has 18 residues. CDR3 sequence (DNA): TGCGCCAGCAATATGGAGACTAGCGGGAGTTTCGGGACAGATACGCAGTATTTT. Encoded protein: CASNMETSGSFGTDTQYF. The full variable domain, with the rest looked up from reference TRBV5-1 and TRBJ2-3, is KAGVTQTPRYLIKTRGQQVTLSCSPISGHRSVSWYQQTPGQGLQFLFEYFSETQRNKGNFPGRFSGRQFSNSRSEMNVSTLELGDSALYLCASNMETSGSFGTDTQYFGPGTRLTVL.